A single sample gave rise to the 21 T cell receptor beta chains below, sequenced in a study of blood T cells in healthy people across ages. Then a second PCR, running roughly 7 to 11 cycles, was carried out with a sample-barcoded 5' primer and a J-beta primer mix. TCRdb reprocessed the 5' RACE reads via MiXCR and lists one record per CDR3 protein. The table includes roughly 730,000 distinct CDR3 sequences, roughly 50% detected once. The sequenced sample consisted of blood. The receptors shown here come from a man aged 40-49 years in good health.

This clonotype was found a few times. The genes are TRBV6-1 and TRBJ2-3, with TRBD2 as a possible D gene (6 bases). CDR1 MNHNS and CDR2 SASEGT come from the germline V gene. V lost 6 bases and J lost 1, with 11 bases in between. CDR3 size: 14 residues. The CDR3 loop reads CASRVAEGTDTQYF. CDR3 DNA: TGTGCCAGCAGGGTAGCGGAAGGCACAGATACGCAGTATTTT.

Only a few counts were recorded for this clonotype. The chain carries TRBV3-1 and TRBJ1-1; no firm D call. CDR3 length: 14 amino acids. Deletions cut 4 bases from V and 3 bases from J, with 12 bases between. Germline V CDR1 and CDR2: LGHDT, YNNKEL (reference sequence). The CDR3, as DNA: TGTGCCAGCAGCCCCGGATTCGTCGACACTGAAGCTTTCTTT. It encodes CASSPGFVDTEAFF.

This clonotype has only a few counts. V usage is TRBV7-3 and J usage is TRBJ2-7; tentatively, D is TRBD1 (6 bases). The V end was cut by 1 base, the J end by 2 bases, with 12 bases between. The CDR3 consists of 15 residues. CDR1 is SGHTA and CDR2 is FQGTGA in the germline V gene. The CDR3 region is CASSLKGGGPYEQYF. The CDR3 nucleotides are TGTGCCAGCAGCTTAAAAGGGGGTGGACCCTACGAGCAGTACTTC.

The chain combines TRBV20-1 with TRBJ2-7; 9 bases align to TRBD1. The end of the DNA fits TRBJ2-1 better, so the J call may be wrong. The CDR3 is 14 residues long. Germline CDR1 and CDR2: DFQATT and SNEGSKA (reference sequence). The CDR3 sequence: CSAPDRGSYNEQFF. For the CDR3, the DNA is TGCAGTGCACCGGACAGGGGATCCTACAATGAGCAGTTCTTC.

The chain employs TRBV5-1 and TRBJ2-1; 11 positions match TRBD2. Germline lookup yields CDR1 SGHRS and CDR2 YFSETQ. The CDR3 has 17 residues. V lost 1 base, J lost 9 bases, and 12 bases stayed unmatched. CDR3 DNA: TGCGCCAGCAGCTTGCAACTAGCGGGAGTTTCAGGAGGTGAGCAGTTCTTC. Its translation: CASSLQLAGVSGGEQFF.

The V gene is TRBV20-1, the J gene TRBJ1-2; 11 positions match TRBD1. Trimming took 5 bases from V and 5 from J; bases not matched to a gene: 7. The CDR3 length is 14 residues. Germline-derived CDR1 and CDR2 are DFQATT and SNEGSKA (reference sequence). DNA of the CDR3: TGCAGTGCTGACCTCGGACAGGGGGCATATGGCTACACCTTC. As protein: CSADLGQGAYGYTF.

The chain links TRBV20-1 to TRBJ1-2; 7 bases align to TRBD1. Germline V gene lookup returns CDR1 DFQATT and CDR2 SNEGSKA (reference sequence). The ends lost 3 bases at V and 6 bases at J; junction bases unmatched: 7. The CDR3 is made up of 13 amino acids. The CDR3 region is CSASRGRMDGYTF. DNA for the CDR3: TGCAGTGCTAGTAGGGGGCGAATGGATGGCTACACCTTC.

The chain combines TRBV20-1 with TRBJ2-7; weak D call: TRBD1 (6 bases). CDR1 and CDR2 (germline): DFQATT, SNEGSKA (reference sequence). With 0 bases removed from V and 3 bases from J, the gap between germline ends came to 21 bases. The CDR3 runs 17 residues. CDR3 residues: CSARDCLHRDYYYEQYF. CDR3 DNA: TGCAGTGCTAGAGATTGCCTCCACAGGGATTATTACTACGAGCAGTACTTC.

This clonotype has only a few counts. This chain connects TRBV28 to TRBJ2-1; D is ambiguous. Between the trimmed V and J ends, which lost 7 bases and 3 bases, there was a span of 10 bases. The CDR3 has 13 residues. Germline loops: CDR1 MDHEN, CDR2 SYDVKM. Here the CDR3 reads CASTGGYYNEQFF. CDR3 bases: TGTGCCAGCACGGGCGGATACTACAATGAGCAGTTCTTC.

This chain uses TRBV28 with TRBJ2-3; the match to TRBD2 covers 9 bases. CDR3 length equals 14 residues. Germline V CDR1 and CDR2: MDHEN, SYDVKM. The trim removed 2 bases at V and 7 bases at J, leaving 4 bases unmatched. The CDR3 DNA sequence: TGTGCCAGCAGTTTAGCGGGGGGGCCGAATACGCAGTATTTT. Amino acids: CASSLAGGPNTQYF.

The chain employs TRBV12-3 or TRBV12-4 and TRBJ2-4; perhaps TRBD1 as D (5 bases). V was pared by 5 bases and J by 1 base, with 12 bases between. The CDR3 is 15 residues long. This chain's CDR3 is CASSLSSGAKNIQYF. The CDR3 DNA reads as TGTGCCAGCAGTCTAAGCTCAGGGGCCAAAAACATTCAGTACTTC.

The chain couples TRBV5-5 to TRBJ2-5; 11 bases are a match to TRBD1. J gave up 0 bases and V 3 bases, and 7 bases lay outside the gene matches. The CDR3 is 17 residues long. The germline gives CDR1 SGHKS, CDR2 YYEKEE (reference sequence). The DNA for the CDR3 is TGTGCCAGCAGCTCGGGACAGGGGGTGGGGTACCAAGAGACCCAGTACTTC. Its protein product is CASSSGQGVGYQETQYF.

The chain is built from TRBV12-3 or TRBV12-4 and TRBJ1-1, with TRBD1 identical over 9 bases. The CDR3 is made up of 15 amino acids. V trimming: 5 bases; J trimming: 0 bases; junction bases outside the gene matches: 4. This CDR3 is CASSNRQGVNTEAFF. CDR3 DNA: TGTGCCAGCAGTAACAGACAGGGGGTGAACACTGAAGCTTTCTTT.

The chain employs TRBV5-6 and TRBJ2-5; 8 bases match TRBD2. V lost 2 bases and J lost 5; bases outside the gene matches: 8. Germline lookup yields CDR1 SGHDT and CDR2 YYEEEE. The CDR3 consists of 15 residues. In DNA form, the CDR3 reads TGTGCCAGCAGCTTCGAGCGGGAGATGGGGGAGACCCAGTACTTC. It encodes CASSFEREMGETQYF.

V usage is TRBV28 and J usage is TRBJ2-7, with 7 nucleotides matching TRBD1. This CDR3 is built from 13 residues. Germline assignment: CDR1 MDHEN and CDR2 SYDVKM. Germline trimming cut 6 bases from V and 2 bases from J; bases unmatched to any gene: 4. The CDR3 region has the DNA TGTGCCAGCAGAGACAGGGATACCTACGAGCAGTACTTC. Its translation: CASRDRDTYEQYF. The full variable domain, with the rest looked up from reference TRBV28 and TRBJ2-7, is DVKVTQSSRYLVKRTGEKVFLECVQDMDHENMFWYRQDPGLGLRLIYFSYDVKMKEKGDIPEGYSVSREKKERFSLILESASTNQTSMYLCASRDRDTYEQYFGPGTRLTVT.

This clonotype turned up a few times. The rearrangement joins TRBV4-3 to TRBJ2-1, with a possible D match to TRBD2 (5 bases). This CDR3 spans 15 amino acids. Per the germline V gene, CDR1 is LGHNA and CDR2 is YSLEER. Trimming stripped 2 bases from V and 0 bases from J, with 8 bases between. The CDR3 DNA reads as TGCGCCAGCAGCCAACAAGGGAGCTCCTACAATGAGCAGTTCTTC. It yields the protein CASSQQGSSYNEQFF.

The V gene is TRBV4-1, the J gene TRBJ1-1, with TRBD1 identical over 9 bases. The CDR3 consists of 16 residues. J lost 11 bases, V lost 3 bases, and 16 bases had no gene match. The V gene's germline CDR1 is MGHRA and CDR2 YSYEKL. The CDR3 sequence is CASSHPDRGLSDEAFF. CDR3 sequence (DNA): TGCGCCAGCAGCCACCCGGACAGGGGCCTATCCGACGAGGCTTTCTTT.

The J gene is TRBJ2-1, the V gene TRBV12-3 or TRBV12-4; 9 nucleotides agree with TRBD1. The length of the CDR3 is 12 residues. V was clipped by 10 bases and J by 8 bases; unmatched bases: 6. In DNA, the CDR3 is TGTGCCACGTACAGGGGGCGAGATGAGCAGTTCTTC. Its protein product is CATYRGRDEQFF.

This clonotype has just a few counts. The CDR3 DNA sequence: TGCAGCGCCACGTGGTCGGGATACAATGAGCAGTTCTTC. Translating gives CSATWSGYNEQFF. The V gene is TRBV29-1, the J gene TRBJ2-1; D may be TRBD2 (5 bases). The CDR3 is 13 amino acids. V lost 7 bases to trimming and J lost 4 bases, with 14 bases between them. Germline V CDR1 and CDR2: SQVTM, ANQGSEA.

Relative to its sample, this clonotype is medium-sized. The V call is TRBV4-2, the J call TRBJ2-6; TRBD1 agrees at 7 bases. The CDR3 sequence is 16 residues long. Germline V CDR1 and CDR2: LGHNA, YNFKEQ. V was clipped by 0 bases and J by 2 bases; unmatched bases: 1. In DNA form, the CDR3 reads TGTGCCAGCAGCCAAGACCAGGGGGCTGGGGCCAACGTCCTGACTTTC. It yields the protein CASSQDQGAGANVLTF.

The table lists this clonotype with a few counts. The CDR3 bases are TGTGCCACCAGCCCGCGACCGGGACAGGGAACCTACGAGCAGTACTTC. Protein sequence: CATSPRPGQGTYEQYF. The chain joins TRBV15 to TRBJ2-7, with TRBD1 matching over 9 bases. Unmatched junction bases numbered 10, after V lost 5 bases and J lost 2 bases. This CDR3 comprises 16 residues. Germline assignment: CDR1 LNHNV and CDR2 YYDKDF (reference sequence). The full variable domain, with the rest looked up from reference TRBV15 and TRBJ2-7, is DAMVIQNPRYQVTQFGKPVTLSCSQTLNHNVMYWYQQKSSQAPKLLFHYYDKDFNNEADTPDNFQSRRPNTSFCFLDIRSPGLGDTAMYLCATSPRPGQGTYEQYFGPGTRLTVT.